Here is one TCR beta chain with its context. This CDR3 region has 15 residues. V lost 7 bases to trimming and J lost 6 bases; unmatched junction nucleotides: 10. Germline CDR1 reads MDHEN; CDR2 reads SYDVKM. Patients at the Seattle site were enrolled during active infection and followed longitudinally. The record originates from a study of blood T cell repertoires in COVID-19. Study information: Italy, Spain and the United States were the sources of the convalescent and acute COVID-19 samples. The cDNA or gDNA used as material had been derived from T cells, B-cell-depleted T cells, or PBMCs.

In the authors' methods: Amplified reference gene primers provided the basis for estimating nucleated cell counts. Measured with immunoSEQ multiplex PCR; TCRdb has only the in-frame clones, and not every one. V and J calls and clone size are as listed in that table; D and trimming were resolved from the DNA. The data hold about 320,000 clones, with approximately 88% observed a single time. This TCR derives from a woman aged 25 to 45 with COVID-19, enrolled during active disease. Specimen: peripheral blood. The genes are TRBV28 and TRBJ2-3; 10 bases are shared with TRBD1. In DNA form, the CDR3 reads TGTGCCAGCAAGGCCTCTCCGGGACAGGGGGATACGCAGTATTTT. Its protein is CASKASPGQGDTQYF.